The 15 T cell receptor beta chains in this list originate from one sample, sequenced in a study of CD8 T cells in ankylosing spondylitis. TCRdb itself ran the 5' RACE reads through MiXCR, one entry per CDR3 protein. The sample consists of approximately 550,000 distinct CDR3 sequences, approximately 11% of them appearing once. Notes on the study in general: Blood of patients with ankylosing spondylitis appeared to be characterized by a TCR beta motif of eight highly homologous variants.

Antigens of these TCRs are unknown. Sequences were obtained from blood, either unsorted or a sorted T cell fraction (not recorded which). The receptors derive from a male donor with ankylosing spondylitis.

This clonotype was counted between two and nine times. The V gene is TRBV11-2, the J gene TRBJ2-2, with no clear D. From germline, CDR1 is SGHAT and CDR2 FQNNGV. This CDR3 is built from 13 residues. Trimming took 7 bases from V and 7 from J, leaving 13 bases between them. The CDR3 loop reads CASTTVLGGELFF. The CDR3 coding sequence is TGTGCCAGCACCACTGTCCTAGGCGGGGAGCTGTTTTTT.

This chain joins TRBV5-1 and TRBJ2-1; 12 positions agree with TRBD2. CDR1 and CDR2 (germline): SGHRS, YFSETQ. Trimming took 4 bases from V and 7 from J; bases not matched to a gene: 9. The CDR3 length is 16 residues. The CDR3 loop is CASSTELAGGYNEQFF. CDR3 sequence (DNA): TGCGCCAGCAGCACTGAACTAGCGGGAGGCTATAATGAGCAGTTCTTC.

This clonotype was detected only a few times. This chain connects TRBV12-3 or TRBV12-4 to TRBJ1-1, with D possibly being TRBD1 (6 bases). With 1 base removed from V and 12 bases from J, the gap between germline ends came to 18 bases. The CDR3 is 14 amino acids. The CDR3 DNA reads as TGTGCCAGCAGTTTAGGTTTACAGGGCACGTCAACTTTCTTT. It yields the protein CASSLGLQGTSTFF.

Only a few counts were recorded for this clonotype. V and J are TRBV3-1 and TRBJ2-6; weak D call: TRBD1 (5 bases). Trimming cost V 3 bases and J 3 bases, with 9 bases left between them. CDR1 and CDR2 from the germline V gene are LGHDT and YNNKEL (reference sequence). This CDR3 region has 15 residues. DNA for the CDR3: TGTGCCAGCAGCCACCAGGGTTATGGGGCCAACGTCCTGACTTTC. This translates into CASSHQGYGANVLTF. Supplemented by reference TRBV3-1 and TRBJ2-6, the full variable domain reads DTAVSQTPKYLVTQMGNDKSIKCEQNLGHDTMYWYKQDSKKFLKIMFSYNNKELIINETVPNRFSPKSPDKAHLNLHINSLELGDSAVYFCASSHQGYGANVLTFGAGSRLTVL.

The gene calls are TRBV12-5 and TRBJ1-5, with no clear D. The CDR3 is 13 amino acids. Germline CDR1 LGHNT, CDR2 FRNRAP. The V end was cut by 4 bases, the J end by 4 bases, with 8 bases between. In DNA, the CDR3 is TGTGCTAGTGGTTGGGGTCGGAATCAGCCCCAGCATTTT. Its protein is CASGWGRNQPQHF. Full variable domain (rest looked up from reference TRBV12-5 and TRBJ1-5): DARVTQTPRHKVTEMGQEVTMRCQPILGHNTVFWYRQTMMQGLELLAYFRNRAPLDDSGMPKDRFSAEMPDATLATLKIQPSEPRDSAVYFCASGWGRNQPQHFGDGTRLSIL.

The gene calls are TRBV12-3 or TRBV12-4 and TRBJ2-1, with TRBD2 matching over 10 bases. The CDR3 covers 15 residues. V dropped 6 bases and J dropped 4; count of bases not matched to a gene: 6. The CDR3 reads CASRSLAGVYNEQFF. CDR3 DNA sequence: TGTGCCAGCAGGTCTCTAGCGGGGGTATACAATGAGCAGTTCTTC.

This clonotype came up a few times. This chain links TRBV20-1 with TRBJ2-7; tentatively, D is TRBD2 (6 bases). CDR3 length: 13 residues. CDR1 and CDR2 from the germline V gene are DFQATT and SNEGSKA (reference sequence). The ends were cut back, 0 bases at V and 5 bases at J, with 11 bases in the middle. CDR3 loop: CSARDLRGNEQYV. The CDR3, as DNA: TGCAGTGCTAGAGATCTCCGGGGGAACGAGCAGTACGTC.

This clonotype was seen a few times. The chain links TRBV7-2 to TRBJ2-1; D not resolved. Germline CDR1 SGHTA, CDR2 FQGNSA. Trimming stripped 1 base from V and 0 bases from J, with 7 bases between. CDR3 length: 15 residues. CDR3 coding DNA: TGTGCCAGCAGCTTAGGAATGGCCTCCTACAATGAGCAGTTCTTC. This translates into CASSLGMASYNEQFF.

The rearrangement uses TRBV2 and TRBJ2-1; D is uncertain. Germline CDR1 is SNHLY and CDR2 is FYNNEI. V was trimmed by 6 bases and J by 7 bases, leaving 10 bases between them. The CDR3 extends over 12 amino acids. The DNA for the CDR3 is TGTGCCAGCAGGGGCGATATGAATGAGCAGTTCTTC. It translates to CASRGDMNEQFF.

This chain links TRBV27 with TRBJ2-1, with 7 nucleotides matching TRBD2. CDR1 and CDR2 (germline): MNHEY, SMNVEV (reference sequence). V was clipped by 6 bases and J by 8 bases; unmatched bases: 19. The CDR3 has 17 residues. CDR3 in DNA: TGTGCCAGCAGACCCCTGAAGGGGAGGGCCCTCGTGGATGAGCAGTTCTTC. Protein sequence: CASRPLKGRALVDEQFF.

This clonotype turned up a few times. V is TRBV20-1 and J is TRBJ1-6, with 7 positions matching TRBD1. Unmatched junction bases numbered 4, after V lost 3 bases and J lost 5 bases. This CDR3 has 14 residues. Germline CDR1 is DFQATT and CDR2 is SNEGSKA (reference sequence). The CDR3: CSARRQGNNSPLHF. CDR3 in DNA: TGCAGTGCTAGGCGACAGGGTAATAATTCACCCCTCCACTTT.

The chain combines TRBV11-2 with TRBJ1-6; D ambiguous. The length of the CDR3 is 16 residues. V was pared by 1 base and J by 7 bases, with 14 bases between. Germline CDR1 is SGHAT and CDR2 is FQNNGV. The CDR3 loop reads CASSLVPGLYNSPLHF. The DNA for the CDR3 is TGTGCCAGCAGCTTAGTACCGGGCTTGTACAATTCACCCCTCCACTTT. Filled out from reference TRBV11-2 and TRBJ1-6, the complete variable domain reads EAGVAQSPRYKIIEKRQSVAFWCNPISGHATLYWYQQILGQGPKLLIQFQNNGVVDDSQLPKDRFSAERLKGVDSTLKIQPAKLEDSAVYLCASSLVPGLYNSPLHFGNGTRLTVT.

This clonotype was seen at least ten times. V and J are TRBV12-3 or TRBV12-4 and TRBJ1-1, with 8 nucleotides matching TRBD1. The junction had 5 bases not matched to a gene; V was cut back by 7 bases and J by 1 base. The CDR3 is made up of 14 amino acids. CDR3 in amino acids: CASTGTGKNTEAFF. As DNA, the CDR3 is TGTGCCAGCACAGGGACAGGCAAGAACACTGAAGCTTTCTTT.

This clonotype occurred a few times. The chain carries TRBV27 and TRBJ2-2; the match to TRBD2 covers 7 bases. CDR1 is MNHEY and CDR2 is SMNVEV in the germline V gene (reference sequence). J lost 5 bases, V lost 3 bases, and 6 bases had no gene match. The CDR3 totals 15 residues. The CDR3 region has the DNA TGTGCCAGCAGTTTCACGCGGGAGAAGACCGGGGAGCTGTTTTTT. Encoded protein: CASSFTREKTGELFF.

This chain links TRBV4-1 with TRBJ2-1; D may be TRBD1 or TRBD2 (6 bases each). The CDR3 covers 17 residues. The germline V gene encodes CDR1 MGHRA and CDR2 YSYEKL. Deletions cut 0 bases from V and 3 bases from J, with 15 bases between. For the CDR3, the DNA is TGCGCCAGCAGCCAAGATTCACTAGGGGGGCTCTACAATGAGCAGTTCTTC. It translates to CASSQDSLGGLYNEQFF.